This TCR beta chain is from a study of T cell repertoires in cytomegalovirus infection. Study information: In the study, CMV epitopes included recently identified HLA-C-restricted and well-studied HLA-B-restricted ones. Carrying CMV and the relevant HLA type showed in public TCR beta signatures.

With respect to this clonotype: The antigen remains undetermined.

TCRdb analysed the reads with MiXCR anew, one entry per CDR3 protein. The sample contains about 700,000 distinct CDR3 sequences, roughly 30% of which appear only once. V gave up 6 bases and J gave up 2 bases, with 17 bases separating them. Germline CDR1 reads DFQATT; CDR2 reads SNEGSKA (reference sequence). The CDR3 runs 14 residues. The study, taken as a whole, reports: Dominating the ex vivo response were HLA-C-restricted CMV-specific TCR beta clonotypes. Summed public TCR beta family frequency identified CMV carriers bearing the relevant HLA.

The chain links TRBV20-1 to TRBJ2-7; D possibly matches TRBD1 or TRBD2 (5 bases each). The sequenced sample was cultured PBMCs, obtained from culture after CMV antigen stimulation. The clonotype was recovered from a human donor in good health (CMV status not recorded). Some clones in this sample may be carry-over from other donors' samples. CDR3 sequence reads: CSAPGTVKAYEQYF. The CDR3, as DNA: TGCAGTGCCCCCGGGACCGTGAAAGCCTACGAGCAGTACTTC.